These 18 T cell receptor beta chains originate from one sample sequenced in a study of shared clonotypes between healthy human individuals. Sequencing was performed with immunoSEQ multiplex PCR; in TCRdb, only in-frame clones are kept and a portion is missing. This table has about 560,000 clones, roughly 79% appearing once. The sequenced material came from PBMCs. All receptors derive from a woman aged 35 to 49 in good health. Some clones in this sample may be carry-over from other donors' samples.

This clone has more than one count but fewer than ten. This chain connects TRBV7-9 to TRBJ2-6; D is ambiguous. This CDR3 region has 15 residues. Germline-derived CDR1 and CDR2 are SEHNR and FQNEAQ (reference sequence). V gave up 1 base and J gave up 3 bases, with 7 bases separating them. In DNA, the CDR3 is TGTGCCAGCAGCTTAGGGGGTGGTGGGGCCAACGTCCTGACTTTC. Translated: CASSLGGGGANVLTF.

This clone was seen many times. This sample also contains other DNA sequences that code for the same CDR3. The rearrangement uses TRBV6-5 and TRBJ2-7; TRBD1 matches 8 bases. Germline trimming cut 2 bases from V and 4 bases from J; bases unmatched to any gene: 7. The CDR3 sequence is 15 residues long. From germline, CDR1 is MNHEY and CDR2 SVGAGI. The CDR3 bases are TGTGCCAGCAGTTACGCGGGGACAGGACTATACGAGCAGTACTTC. Encoded protein: CASSYAGTGLYEQYF.

V usage is TRBV28 and J usage is TRBJ2-3, with unresolved D. The CDR3 totals 14 residues. Germline V gives CDR1 MDHEN, CDR2 SYDVKM. V lost 5 bases and J 0 bases, leaving 9 bases between the germline ends. CDR3 sequence reads: CASSITRSTDTQYF. As DNA, the CDR3 is TGTGCCAGCAGTATAACCCGGAGCACAGATACGCAGTATTTT.

The chain employs TRBV11-3 and TRBJ2-1; D uncertain. The CDR3 has 16 residues. V was shortened by 5 bases and J by 2 bases, with 16 bases between the two germline ends. CDR1 SGHNT and CDR2 YENEEA come from the germline V gene. CDR3 DNA: TGTGCCAGCAGCACCCAAGCTGTAGGCGCCTACAATGAGCAGTTCTTC. This encodes CASSTQAVGAYNEQFF.

This chain joins TRBV2 and TRBJ2-7; no definite D call. The CDR3 runs 10 residues. The V gene lost 5 bases and the J gene lost 10 bases, with 9 bases spanning the gap. Germline CDR1 and CDR2: SNHLY and FYNNEI. The CDR3 region has the DNA TGTGCCAGCAGTTTTAACCCACAGTACTTC. Translated, it gives CASSFNPQYF.

J is TRBJ2-1 and V is TRBV5-6; 12 bases line up with TRBD2. This CDR3 is built from 15 residues. Germline V gives CDR1 SGHDT, CDR2 YYEEEE. V was clipped by 4 bases and J by 2 bases; unmatched bases: 1. In DNA form, the CDR3 reads TGTGCCAGCAGCCCTAGCGGGAGGGCCTACAATGAGCAGTTCTTC. This gives the protein CASSPSGRAYNEQFF.

This clone was detected once. The chain employs TRBV30 and TRBJ2-3; possible D gene TRBD2, 6 bases. The CDR3 runs to 15 residues. Trimming pared 4 bases from V and 0 bases from J, leaving 14 bases between. Germline assignment: CDR1 GTSNPN and CDR2 SVGIG (reference sequence). Here the CDR3 DNA reads TGTGCCTGGAAAGGGTCGGGACTCAGCACAGATACGCAGTATTTT. Protein: CAWKGSGLSTDTQYF.

The rearrangement uses TRBV7-9 and TRBJ2-7, with D perhaps matching TRBD1 or TRBD2 (5 bases each). Germline V gives CDR1 SEHNR, CDR2 FQNEAQ (reference sequence). With 5 bases removed from V and 2 bases from J, the gap between germline ends came to 16 bases. The CDR3 length is 15 residues. The CDR3 region has the DNA TGTGCCAGCAGCCCGATCTTGGGACGGGCCTACGAGCAGTACTTC. Translating gives CASSPILGRAYEQYF.

The chain joins TRBV2 to TRBJ1-3, with no clear D. Trimming took off 4 bases at V and 0 bases at J, with 4 bases between the two ends. The CDR3 extends over 13 amino acids. Germline V gene sequence: CDR1 SNHLY, CDR2 FYNNEI. The CDR3 nucleotides read TGTGCCAGCAGTGGGAGCTCTGGAAACACCATATATTTT. Protein product: CASSGSSGNTIYF. Drawing the rest from reference TRBV2 and TRBJ1-3, the complete variable domain is EPEVTQTPSHQVTQMGQEVILRCVPISNHLYFYWYRQILGQKVEFLVSFYNNEISEKSEIFDDQFSVERPDGSNFTLKIRSTKLEDSAMYFCASSGSSGNTIYFGEGSWLTVV.

This clone showed up just once. The chain joins TRBV10-3 to TRBJ1-2; 7 bases are shared with TRBD1. V lost 10 bases and J lost 4; bases outside the gene matches: 9. This CDR3 contains 13 residues. Germline loops: CDR1 ENHRY, CDR2 SYGVKD. CDR3 nucleotides: TGTGCCACTTCCGGGACAGCGAGCTATGGCTACACCTTC. As protein: CATSGTASYGYTF.

This clone was picked up a small number of times. The chain combines TRBV6-5 with TRBJ1-1, with D possibly matching TRBD1 (5 bases). Looked up from germline, CDR1 is MNHEY and CDR2 is SVGAGI. V shed 2 bases and J shed 1 base, with 8 bases lying between them. This CDR3 has 14 residues. CDR3 in DNA: TGTGCCAGCAGTTACGGGGGGAAGAACACTGAAGCTTTCTTT. Its protein product is CASSYGGKNTEAFF.

The chain recombines TRBV5-1 with TRBJ2-5, with D uncertain. Trimming took 4 bases from V and 1 from J, leaving 8 bases between them. The CDR3 runs to 13 residues. Per germline, CDR1 SGHRS and CDR2 YFSETQ. The CDR3 DNA is TGCGCCAGCAGCCCCTTACTCCAAGAGACCCAGTACTTC. Protein product: CASSPLLQETQYF.

By share of the sample, this clone is medium-sized (0.01 to 0.1%). Other DNA sequences within the sample encode an identical CDR3. CDR3 sequence: CASSQVAYYEQYF. DNA of the CDR3: TGCGCCAGCAGCCAAGTAGCTTACTACGAGCAGTACTTC. This chain connects TRBV4-1 to TRBJ2-7; D uncertain. The CDR3 loop spans 13 amino acids. With 1 base removed from V and 3 bases from J, the gap between germline ends came to 7 bases. CDR1 is MGHRA, CDR2 YSYEKL, per germline.

The chain recombines TRBV5-1 with TRBJ1-2; D not certain. CDR3 length equals 15 residues. V was cut by 0 bases and J by 0 bases, with 9 bases left in between. CDR1 is SGHRS, CDR2 YFSETQ, per germline. The CDR3 spells CASSLEPNANYGYTF. CDR3 in DNA: TGCGCCAGCAGCTTGGAGCCGAACGCTAACTATGGCTACACCTTC.

The CDR3 nucleotides read TGTGCCCCGTTCAGCAGGCCGAACTACGAGCAGTACTTC. Translated: CAPFSRPNYEQYF. The chain is built from TRBV27 and TRBJ2-7; D remains unclear. Germline lookup yields CDR1 MNHEY and CDR2 SMNVEV (reference sequence). The CDR3 is 13 amino acids. V was cut by 11 bases and J by 3 bases, with 17 bases left in between.

This sequence joins TRBV7-9 and TRBJ2-5; the match to TRBD2 covers 13 bases. Trimming took 2 bases from V and 2 from J; bases not matched to a gene: 2. The germline CDR1 and CDR2 sequences are SEHNR and FQNEAQ (reference sequence). The CDR3 runs to 16 residues. The CDR3 nucleotides read TGTGCCAGCAGCTTACAACTAGCGGGAGGGCAAGAGACCCAGTACTTC. Translated, it gives CASSLQLAGGQETQYF.

J is TRBJ2-1 and V is TRBV11-2; 7 bases line up with TRBD2. Germline V CDR1 and CDR2: SGHAT, FQNNGV. J lost 6 bases, V lost 5 bases, and 10 bases had no gene match. The CDR3 is made up of 15 amino acids. CDR3 in amino acids: CASSRSGMIVNEQFF. In DNA form, the CDR3 reads TGTGCCAGCAGCAGAAGCGGGATGATCGTCAATGAGCAGTTCTTC.

This rearrangement joins TRBV9 to TRBJ2-3; D possibly corresponds to TRBD2 (5 bases). V lost 1 base and J 2 bases, leaving 11 bases between the germline ends. The CDR3 has 15 residues. The germline V gene has CDR1 SGDLS and CDR2 YYNGEE. CDR3 sequence reads: CASSVRGSATDTQYF. The CDR3 DNA reads as TGTGCCAGCAGCGTACGGGGTAGCGCCACAGATACGCAGTATTTT. Combining the CDR3 with reference TRBV9 and TRBJ2-3 gives the whole variable domain DSGVTQTPKHLITATGQRVTLRCSPRSGDLSVYWYQQSLDQGLQFLIQYYNGEERAKGNILERFSAQQFPDLHSELNLSSLELGDSALYFCASSVRGSATDTQYFGPGTRLTVL.